A single sample gave rise to the 5 T cell receptor beta chains below, sequenced in a study of blood T cell repertoires in COVID-19. The repertoire was sequenced with immunoSEQ multiplex PCR; TCRdb's copy has only in-frame clones and lacks some. The sample consists of about 45,000 clones, nearly 90% of them appearing once. Sequencing was carried out using peripheral blood. The receptors shown here come from a human donor in a cohort sampled during active COVID-19.

The chain couples TRBV18 to TRBJ2-7; the D gene is possibly TRBD2 (5 bases). Trimming removed 2 bases at V and 1 base at J, with 9 bases between. The CDR3 runs 14 residues. Germline V gene data show CDR1 as KGHSH and CDR2 as LQKENI. The CDR3 reads CASSPLSGSYEQYF. CDR3 coding DNA: TGTGCCAGCTCACCATTGTCGGGGTCCTACGAGCAGTACTTC. Looking up the rest from reference TRBV18 and TRBJ2-7 gives the full variable domain: NAGVMQNPRHLVRRRGQEARLRCSPMKGHSHVYWYRQLPEEGLKFMVYLQKENIIDESGMPKERFSAEFPKEGPSILRIQQVVRGDSAAYFCASSPLSGSYEQYFGPGTRLTVT.

The V gene is TRBV12-5, the J gene TRBJ2-5; 13 nucleotides agree with TRBD2. Germline values: CDR1 LGHNT, CDR2 FRNRAP. The CDR3 totals 16 residues. V gave up 4 bases and J gave up 6 bases; unmatched junction bases: 8. CDR3 region: CASGYDGTSGMKTQYF. DNA for the CDR3: TGTGCTAGTGGTTATGACGGGACTAGCGGGATGAAGACCCAGTACTTC.

The chain is built from TRBV10-1 and TRBJ2-4; TRBD1 agrees at 7 bases. Trimming took 6 bases from V and 6 from J; bases not matched to a gene: 5. Germline CDR1 and CDR2: WNHNN and SYGVQD (reference sequence). CDR3 length: 13 residues. The CDR3 coding sequence is TGCGCCAGCAGCGGACACAGGGGAAACATTCAGTACTTC. This sequence encodes CASSGHRGNIQYF.

The CDR3, as DNA: TGCAGCGTTGAAGGGCGGTCGAACACTGAAGCTTTCTTT. The encoded protein is CSVEGRSNTEAFF. This rearrangement joins TRBV29-1 to TRBJ1-1; D unclear. The germline gives CDR1 SQVTM, CDR2 ANQGSEA. The V and J ends lost 1 base and 1 base respectively, with 7 bases between them. The CDR3 length is 13 residues.

This chain links TRBV7-9 with TRBJ2-3; weak D call: TRBD1 (5 bases). Per the germline V gene, CDR1 is SEHNR and CDR2 is FQNEAQ (reference sequence). V lost 2 bases and J lost 4, with 10 bases in between. The CDR3 runs 14 residues. The CDR3 DNA follows: TGTGCCAGCAGCTTACTCACAGGCCCAGATACGCAGTATTTT. This sequence encodes CASSLLTGPDTQYF.